This T cell receptor beta chain comes out of a study of OX40 agonist ivuxolimab in advanced cancers. Across the whole study: Partial responses occurred in Three dose-escalation patients, one with hepatocellular carcinoma and two with cutaneous melanoma. Findings and caveats of the study: Among some nonresponders, normalized T-cell clonal expansion was also low.

This clone has just a few counts. Its target is unknown. The repertoire was sequenced with immunoSEQ multiplex PCR; TCRdb's copy has only in-frame clones and lacks some. The sample consists of tens of thousands of clones, approximately 73% of them appearing once. V was cut by 0 bases and J by 2 bases, with 14 bases left in between. The length of the CDR3 is 17 residues. Germline CDR1 reads SGDLS; CDR2 reads YYNGEE. People who had autoimmune disease history or systemic immunosuppression were excluded. Sequences were derived from CD4+ or CD8+ T cells sorted from blood, sampled in a trial of the OX40 agonist ivuxolimab. The clonotype comes from an adult with an advanced solid tumor such as melanoma, head and neck, liver or kidney cancer. V is TRBV9 and J is TRBJ2-2; perhaps TRBD1 as D (6 bases). The CDR3 spells CASSVDHREGNTGELFF. The CDR3 bases are TGTGCCAGCAGCGTAGATCACAGGGAAGGTAACACCGGGGAGCTGTTTTTT.